This entry features one T cell receptor beta chain sequence. Antigen specificity is unknown. The CDR3 contains 16 residues. The V and J ends lost 4 bases and 5 bases respectively, with 21 bases between them. Germline V CDR1 and CDR2: SQVTM, ANQGSEA. The sample originates from a study of CD8 T cells in Susac syndrome. cDNA came from approximately 0.5 to 1 ug RNA primed by random hexamers. Across 54 Vbeta and 13 Jbeta, TCR beta CDR3 was amplified with immunoSEQ multiplex PCR. TCRdb itself ran the immunoSEQ multiplex PCR reads through MiXCR, one entry per CDR3 protein. The sample has more than 150,000 distinct CDR3 sequences, 95% seen once; the top ten hold around 0.16%. Study conclusions and caveats: Clonal expansion involving Susac CD8+ cells peaked in TEMRA cells and active patients.

Specimen: CD8+ T cells from PBMCs. The source of this sequence is a human donor with Susac syndrome. This sequence joins TRBV29-1 and TRBJ2-1, with D possibly called TRBD1 or TRBD2 (5 bases each). The DNA for the CDR3 is TGCAGCGTTGCGGGCAGGACCCTACTAGGGGACAATGAGCAGTTCTTC. This gives the protein CSVAGRTLLGDNEQFF.